The clone carrying this T cell receptor beta chain was seen ten or more times. The antigen is unknown. This entry belongs to a study of spatial heterogeneity in lung cancer. The wider study: The approximately 69 donors had untreated early-stage non-small cell lung cancer. An average of more than ten raw reads was observed per unique TCR and UMI combination.

Each molecule of TCR cDNA was tagged with one unique molecular identifier. TCRdb processed the 5' RACE reads anew with MiXCR; each CDR3 protein has one entry. The table shows more than 25,000 distinct CDR3 sequences, with 4.5% to 7.5% occurring only once. In germline, CDR1 is SEHNR, CDR2 FQNEAQ (reference sequence). The CDR3 has 14 residues. V was trimmed by 4 bases and J by 2 bases, leaving 10 bases between them. General study findings and limits: Resection saw ubiquitous expanded tumor TCRs appear in blood more than follow-up did.

Time point meaning: blood at routine non-recurrence follow-up after resection. Unsorted whole RNA of tumor, nontumor lung or frozen PBMC was sequenced. The sample consisted of PBMCs, taken at follow-up. The rearrangement links TRBV7-9 to TRBJ2-3; D is ambiguous. The sequence derives from a male donor with early-stage non-small cell lung cancer. CDR3 nucleotide sequence: TGTGCCAGCAGCTCGCCCCACCCCACAGATACGCAGTATTTT. Translating gives CASSSPHPTDTQYF.